Sequencing of this T cell receptor beta chain was carried out in a study of molecular identifiers for immune sequencing clone quantification. Methods described previously, with TCR primers listed, were used for bulk TCR libraries. Each CDR3 protein is one row after TCRdb ran MiXCR on the PCR reads. The sample holds about 630,000 distinct CDR3 sequences, less than 30% seen once. What was sequenced was naive CD8+ T cells from blood, with Jurkat cell RNA spiked in. Described subset: FACS-sorted CD8+CD4-CCR7+CD45RA+ naive T cells. The sequence was collected from a human donor in good health. Some libraries in this study had Jurkat cell RNA spiked in.

As DNA, the CDR3 is TGTGCCAGCAGTTTTCGGGGGGCAGGCACTGAAGCTTTCTTT. It encodes CASSFRGAGTEAFF. The chain is built from TRBV27 and TRBJ1-1, with a tentative D call TRBD1 (6 bases). This CDR3 region has 14 residues. The V end lost 3 bases, the J end lost 4 bases, and 12 bases lay between the germline ends. Germline V gene lookup returns CDR1 MNHEY and CDR2 SMNVEV (reference sequence).